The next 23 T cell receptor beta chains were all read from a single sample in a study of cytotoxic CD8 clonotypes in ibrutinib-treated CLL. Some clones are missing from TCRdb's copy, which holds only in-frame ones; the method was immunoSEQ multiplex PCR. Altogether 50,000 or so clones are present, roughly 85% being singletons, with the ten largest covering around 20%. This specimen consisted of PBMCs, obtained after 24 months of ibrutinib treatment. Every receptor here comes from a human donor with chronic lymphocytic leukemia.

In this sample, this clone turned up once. The CDR3 region is CASSQPTSQPQHF. CDR3 DNA sequence: TGTGCCAGTAGCCAACCTACCAGCCAGCCCCAGCATTTT. This chain joins TRBV19 and TRBJ1-5; no clear D. CDR3 size: 13 residues. V dropped 6 bases and J dropped 7 bases, with 13 bases sitting between them. The germline gives CDR1 LNHDA, CDR2 SQIVND (reference sequence). Full variable domain (missing parts from reference TRBV19 and TRBJ1-5): DGGITQSPKYLFRKEGQNVTLSCEQNLNHDAMYWYRQDPGQGLRLIYYSQIVNDFQKGDIAEGYSVSREKKESFPLTVTSAQKNPTAFYLCASSQPTSQPQHFGDGTRLSIL.

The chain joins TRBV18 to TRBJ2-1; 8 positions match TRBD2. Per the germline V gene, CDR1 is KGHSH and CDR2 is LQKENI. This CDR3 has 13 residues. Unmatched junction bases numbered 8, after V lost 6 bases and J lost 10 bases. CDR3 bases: TGTGCCAGCTCGTTCGCGGGGGGTGACGAGCAGTTCTTC. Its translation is CASSFAGGDEQFF.

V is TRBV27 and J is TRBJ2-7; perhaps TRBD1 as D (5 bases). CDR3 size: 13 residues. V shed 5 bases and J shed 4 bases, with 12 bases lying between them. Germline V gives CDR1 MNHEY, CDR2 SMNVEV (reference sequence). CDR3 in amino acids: CASSLGQTYEQYF. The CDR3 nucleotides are TGTGCCAGCAGTCTCGGACAAACTTACGAGCAGTACTTC.

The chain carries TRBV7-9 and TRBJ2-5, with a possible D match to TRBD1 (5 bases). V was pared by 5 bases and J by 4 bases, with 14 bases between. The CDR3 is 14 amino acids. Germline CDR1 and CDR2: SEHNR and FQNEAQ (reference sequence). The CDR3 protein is CASSPRSGSETQYF. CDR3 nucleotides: TGTGCCAGCAGCCCCAGGTCAGGGTCAGAGACCCAGTACTTC.

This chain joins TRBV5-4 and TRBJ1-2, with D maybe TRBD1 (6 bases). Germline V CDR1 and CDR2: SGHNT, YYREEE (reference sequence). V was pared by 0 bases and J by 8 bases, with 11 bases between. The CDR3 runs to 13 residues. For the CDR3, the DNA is TGTGCCAGCAGCTTGGCGTCAGGGGACGGCTACACCTTC. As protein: CASSLASGDGYTF.

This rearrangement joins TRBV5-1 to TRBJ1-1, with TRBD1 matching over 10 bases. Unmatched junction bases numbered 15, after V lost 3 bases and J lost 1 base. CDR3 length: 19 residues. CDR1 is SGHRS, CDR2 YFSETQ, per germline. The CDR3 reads CASSWNIPGQGYGNTEAFF. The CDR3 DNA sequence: TGCGCCAGCAGCTGGAATATTCCGGGACAGGGGTACGGGAACACTGAAGCTTTCTTT.

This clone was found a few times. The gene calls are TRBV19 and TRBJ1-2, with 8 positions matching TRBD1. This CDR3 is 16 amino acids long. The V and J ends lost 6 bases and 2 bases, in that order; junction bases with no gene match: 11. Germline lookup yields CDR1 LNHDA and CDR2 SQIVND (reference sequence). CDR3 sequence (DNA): TGTGCCAGTAGCCCACAGGGGACAGGCACCAACTATGGCTACACCTTC. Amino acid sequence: CASSPQGTGTNYGYTF.

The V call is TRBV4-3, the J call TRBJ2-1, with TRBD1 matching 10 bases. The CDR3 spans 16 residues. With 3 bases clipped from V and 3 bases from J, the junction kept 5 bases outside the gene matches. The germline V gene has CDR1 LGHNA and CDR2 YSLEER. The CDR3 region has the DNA TGCGCCAGCAGCCAGGTTGGACAGGGGGACTACAATGAGCAGTTCTTC. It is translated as CASSQVGQGDYNEQFF.

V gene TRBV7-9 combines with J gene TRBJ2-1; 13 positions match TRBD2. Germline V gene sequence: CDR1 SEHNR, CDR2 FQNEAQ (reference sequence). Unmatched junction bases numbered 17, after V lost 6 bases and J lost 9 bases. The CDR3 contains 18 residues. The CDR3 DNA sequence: TGTGCCAGCAGGTCCCAGCCCCGGACTAGCGGGAGTTTTAGTGAGCAGTTCTTC. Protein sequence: CASRSQPRTSGSFSEQFF.

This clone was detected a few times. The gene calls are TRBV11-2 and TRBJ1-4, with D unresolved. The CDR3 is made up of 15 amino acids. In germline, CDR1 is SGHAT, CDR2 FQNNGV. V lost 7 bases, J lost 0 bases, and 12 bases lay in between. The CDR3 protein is CASNTEGATNEKLFF. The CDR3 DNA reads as TGTGCCAGCAACACAGAGGGCGCAACTAATGAAAAACTGTTTTTT.

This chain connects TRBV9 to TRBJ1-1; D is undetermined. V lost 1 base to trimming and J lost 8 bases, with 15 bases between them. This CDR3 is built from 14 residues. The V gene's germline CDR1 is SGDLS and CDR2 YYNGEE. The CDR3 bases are TGTGCCAGCAGCGTATCTCCGCAGTCCCAAGAAGCTTTCTTT. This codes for CASSVSPQSQEAFF.

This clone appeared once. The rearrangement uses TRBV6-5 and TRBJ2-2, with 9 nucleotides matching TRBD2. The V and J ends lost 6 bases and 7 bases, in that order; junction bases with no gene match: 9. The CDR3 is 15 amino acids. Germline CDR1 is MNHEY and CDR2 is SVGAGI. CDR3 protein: CASRLAGVVGGELFF. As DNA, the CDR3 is TGTGCCAGCAGATTAGCGGGAGTCGTGGGCGGGGAGCTGTTTTTT.

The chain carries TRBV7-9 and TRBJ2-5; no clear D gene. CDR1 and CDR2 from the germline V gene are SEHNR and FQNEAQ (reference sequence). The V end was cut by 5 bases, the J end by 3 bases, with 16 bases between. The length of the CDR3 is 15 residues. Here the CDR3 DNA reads TGTGCCAGCAGCCTCGTATCTGGGCGGAAAGAGACCCAGTACTTC. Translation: CASSLVSGRKETQYF. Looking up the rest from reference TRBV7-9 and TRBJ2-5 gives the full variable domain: DTGVSQNPRHKITKRGQNVTFRCDPISEHNRLYWYRQTLGQGPEFLTYFQNEAQLEKSRLLSDRFSAERPKGSFSTLEIQRTEQGDSAMYLCASSLVSGRKETQYFGPGTRLLVL.

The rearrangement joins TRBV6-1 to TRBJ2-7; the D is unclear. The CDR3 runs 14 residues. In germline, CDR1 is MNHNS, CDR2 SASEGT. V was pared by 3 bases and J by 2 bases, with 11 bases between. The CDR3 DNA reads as TGTGCCAGCAGTGAGAGTGGATTGCCCTACGAGCAGTACTTC. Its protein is CASSESGLPYEQYF.

The CDR3 spells CASSSPRTSSYEQYF. In nucleotides, the CDR3 is TGTGCCAGCAGCTCCCCGCGGACTTCTTCCTACGAGCAGTACTTC. The V gene is TRBV11-2, the J gene TRBJ2-7, with D perhaps matching TRBD2 (5 bases). The CDR3 loop spans 15 amino acids. Germline V gene data show CDR1 as SGHAT and CDR2 as FQNNGV. Trimming left V 4 bases short and J 1 base short, with 14 bases between.

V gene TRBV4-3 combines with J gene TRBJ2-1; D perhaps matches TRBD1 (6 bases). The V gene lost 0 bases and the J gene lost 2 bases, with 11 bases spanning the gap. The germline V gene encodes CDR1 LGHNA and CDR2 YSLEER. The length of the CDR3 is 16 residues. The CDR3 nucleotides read TGCGCCAGCAGCCAAGATAGGGGGAATCCCTACAATGAGCAGTTCTTC. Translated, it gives CASSQDRGNPYNEQFF.

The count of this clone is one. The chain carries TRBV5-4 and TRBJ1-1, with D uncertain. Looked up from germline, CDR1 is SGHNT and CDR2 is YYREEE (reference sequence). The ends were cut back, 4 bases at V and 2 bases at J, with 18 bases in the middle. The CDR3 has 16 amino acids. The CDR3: CASSPPGPVKNTEAFF. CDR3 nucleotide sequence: TGTGCCAGCAGCCCCCCGGGCCCAGTAAAAAACACTGAAGCTTTCTTT.

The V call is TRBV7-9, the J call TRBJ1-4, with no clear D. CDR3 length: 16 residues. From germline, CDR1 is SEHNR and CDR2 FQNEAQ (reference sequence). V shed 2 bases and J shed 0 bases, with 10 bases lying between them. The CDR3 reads CASSLSSLATNEKLFF. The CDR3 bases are TGTGCCAGCAGCTTATCGTCCCTTGCAACTAATGAAAAACTGTTTTTT.

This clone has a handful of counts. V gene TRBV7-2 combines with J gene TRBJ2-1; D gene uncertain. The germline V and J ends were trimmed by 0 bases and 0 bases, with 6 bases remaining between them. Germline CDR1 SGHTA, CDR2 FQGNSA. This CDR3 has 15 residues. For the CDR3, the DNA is TGTGCCAGCAGCTTAGCTCCTGGCTCCTACAATGAGCAGTTCTTC. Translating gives CASSLAPGSYNEQFF.

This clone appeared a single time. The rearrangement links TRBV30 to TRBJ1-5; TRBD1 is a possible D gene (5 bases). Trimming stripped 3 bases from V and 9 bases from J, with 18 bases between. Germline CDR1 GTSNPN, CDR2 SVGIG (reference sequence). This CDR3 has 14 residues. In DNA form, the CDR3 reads TGTGCCTGGAGAAGGGGACGGGGTCCCTGGCCCCAGCATTTT. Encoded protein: CAWRRGRGPWPQHF.

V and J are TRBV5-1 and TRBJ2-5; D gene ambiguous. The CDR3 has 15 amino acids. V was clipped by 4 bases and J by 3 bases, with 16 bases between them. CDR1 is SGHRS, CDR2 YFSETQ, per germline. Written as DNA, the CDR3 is TGCGCCAGCAGCGGAATTAGTAGGAGAGAAGAGACCCAGTACTTC. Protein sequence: CASSGISRREETQYF.

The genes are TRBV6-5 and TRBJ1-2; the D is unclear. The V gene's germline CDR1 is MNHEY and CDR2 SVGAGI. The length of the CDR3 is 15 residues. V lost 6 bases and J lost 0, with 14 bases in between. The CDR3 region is CASRGLIAANYGYTF. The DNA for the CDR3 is TGTGCCAGCAGAGGACTGATTGCGGCTAACTATGGCTACACCTTC.

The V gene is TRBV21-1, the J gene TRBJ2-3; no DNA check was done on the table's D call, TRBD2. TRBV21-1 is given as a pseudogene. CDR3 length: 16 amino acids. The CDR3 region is CASSIAEGFQCDTQYF. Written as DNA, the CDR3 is TGTGCCAGCAGTATAGCAGAGGGATTTCAATGCGATACGCAGTATTTT.